This T cell receptor beta chain was recorded in a study of cytomegalovirus exposure and HLA in healthy donors. Study information: HLA-typed donors were the source of about 81 million unique TCRs held in an early data release.

Study-wide points: Later analysis associated a missense DCLRE1C variant with TCR beta V- and J-gene trimming. The authors later found TCR association rates varying by HLA locus, with DRB1 most and HLA-C fewest.

Points on this clone: No antigen is known for it.

The donors were healthy bone marrow donors. V lost 1 base, J lost 0 bases, and 13 bases lay in between. Germline values: CDR1 MGHRA, CDR2 YSYEKL. The CDR3 totals 16 residues. Primers: 60 Vbeta forward and 13 Jbeta reverse. Data came from immunoSEQ multiplex PCR; TCRdb stores just in-frame clones and leaves some out. The sample includes under 140,000 clones, 70% to 85% of them seen just once. The sample was PBMCs. This chain joins TRBV4-1 and TRBJ2-7; TRBD1 is a possible D gene (5 bases). This TCR came from a man aged 30 to 39 in good health and CMV-seropositive. The CDR3 sequence is CASSQGGRQYSYEQYF. CDR3 sequence (DNA): TGCGCCAGCAGCCAAGGGGGTAGACAGTACTCCTACGAGCAGTACTTC.